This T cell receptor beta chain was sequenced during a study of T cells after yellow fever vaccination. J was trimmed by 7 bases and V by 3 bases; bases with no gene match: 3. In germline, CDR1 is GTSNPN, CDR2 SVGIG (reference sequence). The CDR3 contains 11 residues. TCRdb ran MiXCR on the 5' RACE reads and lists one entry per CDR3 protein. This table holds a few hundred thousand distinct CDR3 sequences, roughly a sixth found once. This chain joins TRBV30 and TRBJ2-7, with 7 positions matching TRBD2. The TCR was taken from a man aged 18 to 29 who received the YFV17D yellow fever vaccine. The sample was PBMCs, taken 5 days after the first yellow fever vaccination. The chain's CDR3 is CAWRGGNEQYF. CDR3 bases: TGTGCCTGGAGGGGAGGGAATGAGCAGTACTTC.